This note documents a single T cell receptor beta chain sequence. Its antigen is as yet unknown. From germline, CDR1 is MNHEY and CDR2 SVGAGI. With 5 bases removed from V and 6 bases from J, the gap between germline ends came to 11 bases. The CDR3 runs 13 residues. These data are taken from a study of cytomegalovirus exposure and HLA in healthy donors. Across the whole study: A subsequent analysis reported that the 95 to 150 validation repertoires were produced on the same platform that had also been used for the 550 to 750 first-cohort repertoires.

Study-level results: Despite most TCR sequences being rare, some public TCRs occurred in many donors. In the 95 to 150 validation repertoires, approximately 94% of cluster scores exceeded 0, per a later analysis.

Clones were read by immunoSEQ multiplex PCR, and TCRdb kept only the in-frame ones, dropping some. The sample lists roughly 140,000 clones, about 89% occurring once. The origin of this receptor is a woman in her late teens or twenties in good health and CMV-seropositive. The chain combines TRBV6-5 with TRBJ2-1; tentative D call: TRBD2 (5 bases). Material: PBMCs. This chain's CDR3 is CASSTGSFNEQFF. The CDR3 nucleotides are TGTGCCAGCAGTACGGGGAGCTTCAATGAGCAGTTCTTC.